This T cell receptor (beta chain) was sequenced during a study of T cell repertoires in cytomegalovirus infection. Study summary: Public TCR beta signatures provided an indication of both CMV infection and a matching HLA type.

Study-wide results and limits: The response measured ex vivo was dominated by TCR beta clonotypes (HLA-C-restricted and CMV-specific). The cumulative frequency of public TCR beta families identified carriers of CMV plus the relevant HLA.

V dropped 8 bases and J dropped 8; count of bases not matched to a gene: 9. The CDR3 totals 15 residues. The V gene's germline CDR1 is MGHRA and CDR2 YSYEKL. Via MiXCR, TCRdb re-called the reads, giving one row per CDR3 protein. The table lists about 37,000 distinct CDR3 sequences, around half of them singletons. Remarks on this clonotype: Its specificity is unknown.

The specimen comprised CD8+ T cells from cultured PBMCs, sampled from culture after CMV antigen stimulation. The sequence came from a human donor in good health (CMV status not recorded). Some clones in this sample may be carry-over from other donors' samples. V gene TRBV4-1 combines with J gene TRBJ2-1, with 13 bases lining up with TRBD2. This CDR3 reads CASGLAGELTDEQFF. As DNA, the CDR3 is TGCGCCAGCGGACTAGCGGGAGAGTTAACGGATGAGCAGTTCTTC.